Listed below are T cell receptor beta chains from one sample, sequenced in a study of graft-versus-host responses after intestinal transplantation. Libraries were prepared by immunoSEQ multiplex PCR; TCRdb keeps only in-frame clonotypes and omits some of them. Of approximately 12,000 clones in the sample, over 90% are singletons; the top ten hold 20% to 25%. Here the sequenced sample was PBMCs, taken approximately 110 days after intestinal transplant. Every receptor here comes from a human patient who received an intestinal transplant, so some T cells may come from the graft donor. CDR3s include the opening cysteine and the closing phenylalanine or tryptophan. A D gene is named only where the DNA matches it firmly. The size field is filled for only some rows; it gives once, few, many or a size class.

clone size	V gene	D gene	J gene	CDR3 protein	CDR3 DNA
NA	TRBV4-1	NA	TRBJ2-5	CASSQLTQETQYF	TGCGCCAGCAGCCAATTAACTCAAGAGACCCAGTACTTC
NA	TRBV28	NA	TRBJ1-1	CASSSWDTYEAFF	TGTGCCAGCAGTTCTTGGGACACCTATGAAGCTTTCTTT
once	TRBV19	TRBD2	TRBJ2-1	CASSIRGPSGKFF	TGTGCCAGTAGTATCAGGGGCCCTAGCGGGAAGTTCTTC
NA	TRBV5-6	TRBD2	TRBJ2-7	CASSLGVAGYSYEQYF	TGTGCCAGCAGCTTGGGGGTAGCGGGTTACTCCTACGAGCAGTACTTC
NA	TRBV5-1	TRBD2	TRBJ2-1	CASGLEPYNEQFF	TGCGCCAGCGGACTAGAGCCCTACAATGAGCAGTTCTTC
NA	TRBV27	NA	TRBJ1-4	CASSSGLEKLFF	TGTGCCAGCAGTTCAGGGCTTGAAAAACTGTTTTTT
NA	TRBV6-6	NA	TRBJ1-1	CASSQGFGPTEAFF	TGTGCCAGCAGCCAAGGTTTTGGGCCTACTGAAGCTTTCTTT
NA	TRBV10-2	TRBD1	TRBJ2-1	CASSSWDSYNEQFF	TGCGCCAGCAGCTCTTGGGACAGTTACAATGAGCAGTTCTTC
NA	TRBV11-2	NA	TRBJ2-6	CASSLSGDSGANVLTF	TGTGCCAGCAGCCTCTCCGGGGACTCTGGGGCCAACGTCCTGACTTTC
NA	TRBV6-5	NA	TRBJ1-1	CASSYTYPNTEAFF	TGTGCCAGCAGTTACACATATCCGAACACTGAAGCTTTCTTT
NA	TRBV5-6	NA	TRBJ2-7	CASSLGAYEQYF	TGTGCCAGCAGCTTAGGAGCCTACGAGCAGTACTTC
NA	TRBV7-7	NA	TRBJ2-7	CASSPSVWDNEQYF	TGTGCCAGCAGCCCCAGTGTCTGGGACAACGAGCAGTACTTC
NA	TRBV5-4	NA	TRBJ2-1	CASSLGLYNEQFF	TGTGCCAGCAGCTTAGGACTTTACAATGAGCAGTTCTTC
once	TRBV9	TRBD2	TRBJ2-5	CASSGTSGSMTQYF	TGTGCCAGCAGCGGGACTAGCGGGAGTATGACCCAGTACTTC
NA	TRBV27	NA	TRBJ1-3	CASSSQGNTIYF	TGTGCCAGCAGTTCACAGGGAAACACCATATATTTT
NA	TRBV7-8	NA	TRBJ2-1	CASTLPSRLEDEQFF	TGTGCCAGCACCCTACCGAGCAGACTAGAAGATGAGCAGTTCTTC
NA	TRBV27	NA	TRBJ1-2	CASSLIAGTNYGYTF	TGTGCCAGCAGCTTAATTGCGGGAACTAACTATGGCTACACCTTC
NA	TRBV19	NA	TRBJ2-4	CASRLRDTLAKNIQYF	TGTGCCAGTAGACTACGGGACACACTAGCCAAAAACATTCAGTACTTC
NA	TRBV30	NA	TRBJ1-1	CAWSVGGLAEAFF	TGTGCCTGGAGTGTAGGGGGGCTGGCTGAAGCTTTCTTT
NA	TRBV18	NA	TRBJ1-1	CASSAWENTEAFF	TGTGCCAGCTCAGCTTGGGAGAACACTGAAGCTTTCTTT
NA	TRBV27	NA	TRBJ1-6	CASSRMGVANSPLHF	TGTGCCAGCAGTAGGATGGGGGTGGCGAATTCACCCCTCCACTTT
NA	TRBV21-1	NA	TRBJ1-5	CASSTGTDSNQPQHF	TGTGCCAGCAGCACAGGGACAGATAGCAATCAGCCCCAGCATTTT
NA	TRBV5-1	NA	TRBJ2-7	CASSLMTVSSYEQYF	TGCGCCAGCAGCTTGATGACAGTTAGCTCCTACGAGCAGTACTTC
NA	TRBV6-1	TRBD2	TRBJ2-3	CASSEAGLAGGIKFSTDTQYF	TGTGCCAGCAGTGAAGCGGGACTAGCGGGAGGGATAAAATTTAGCACAGATACGCAGTATTTT
NA	TRBV5-6	NA	TRBJ2-7	CASSLTGYEQYF	TGTGCCAGCAGTTTGACAGGCTACGAGCAGTACTTC
NA	TRBV11-3	NA	TRBJ2-5	CASSKRDSQETQYF	TGTGCCAGCAGCAAGCGGGACAGCCAAGAGACCCAGTACTTC
NA	TRBV5-1	NA	TRBJ2-7	CASSIQPGTYEQYF	TGCGCCAGCAGCATCCAACCCGGTACATACGAGCAGTACTTC
NA	TRBV5-6	TRBD2	TRBJ2-7	CASSLNEMREGPYEQYF	TGTGCCAGCAGCTTGAATGAAATGCGGGAGGGCCCCTACGAGCAGTACTTC
once	TRBV5-6	TRBD2	TRBJ2-1	CASSFYSGSAHGEQFF	TGTGCCAGCAGCTTTTATAGCGGGAGTGCCCACGGTGAGCAGTTCTTC
NA	TRBV6-5	NA	TRBJ2-3	CASSYSGGRGTDTQYF	TGTGCCAGCAGTTACTCGGGGGGCAGAGGCACAGATACGCAGTATTTT
NA	TRBV11-2	TRBD1	TRBJ1-1	CASEGAHRAEAFF	TGTGCCAGTGAGGGGGCCCATAGAGCTGAAGCTTTCTTT
NA	TRBV29-1	NA	TRBJ1-1	CSVGTNTEAFF	TGCAGCGTTGGAACGAACACTGAAGCTTTCTTT
NA	TRBV29-1	NA	TRBJ1-1	CSVTQGNMNTEAFF	TGCAGCGTTACCCAGGGAAACATGAACACTGAAGCTTTCTTT
NA	TRBV4-1	TRBD1	TRBJ1-5	CASSQNRGRSNQPQHF	TGCGCCAGCAGCCAAAACAGGGGAAGAAGCAATCAGCCCCAGCATTTT
NA	TRBV27	TRBD1	TRBJ1-6	CASSVTGGGNSPLHF	TGTGCCAGCAGTGTGACAGGGGGAGGCAATTCACCCCTCCACTTT
NA	TRBV5-3	NA	TRBJ2-6	CARMIRVVEQSRANVLTF	TGTGCCAGAATGATACGAGTGGTGGAACAAAGTCGGGCCAACGTCCTGACTTTC
once	TRBV9	TRBD1	TRBJ1-3	CASSVGQGGGNTIYF	TGTGCCAGCAGCGTAGGTCAGGGGGGTGGAAACACCATATATTTT
NA	TRBV4-2	TRBD2	TRBJ2-5	CASSPTSGRNAGTQYF	TGTGCCAGCAGCCCGACTAGCGGGAGGAACGCGGGGACCCAGTACTTC
NA	TRBV11-3	NA	TRBJ1-5	CASSSLPGQMLGYEPQHF	TGTGCCAGCAGCTCCCTACCGGGACAAATGCTCGGGTACGAGCCCCAGCATTTT
NA	TRBV28	TRBD2	TRBJ2-5	CASSLGLAGGGRETQYF	TGTGCCAGCAGTTTAGGGCTAGCGGGAGGGGGAAGGGAGACCCAGTACTTC
NA	TRBV4-2	TRBD2	TRBJ2-3	CASSQDAAGTLTDTQYF	TGTGCCAGCAGCCAAGACGCAGCGGGGACCCTCACAGATACGCAGTATTTT
NA	TRBV19	TRBD1	TRBJ2-5	CASSIGRGRLGLRQETQYF	TGTGCCAGTAGTATCGGCAGGGGGCGTTTGGGGTTACGGCAAGAGACCCAGTACTTC
NA	TRBV29-1	TRBD2	TRBJ2-5	CSADFTSGSAETQYF	TGCAGCGCTGACTTCACTAGCGGGAGTGCGGAGACCCAGTACTTC
NA	TRBV6-5	NA	TRBJ2-1	CASSYLNNEQFF	TGTGCCAGCAGTTACCTAAACAATGAGCAGTTCTTC
NA	TRBV5-1	TRBD1	TRBJ1-6	CASSPMDRGNSPLHF	TGCGCCAGCAGCCCGATGGACAGGGGTAATTCACCCCTCCACTTT
NA	TRBV7-8	TRBD2	TRBJ2-2	CASSLGTSATGELFF	TGTGCCAGCAGCTTAGGGACTAGTGCCACCGGGGAGCTGTTTTTT
NA	TRBV10-2	TRBD1	TRBJ2-7	CASSESSQGAYEQYF	TGCGCCAGCAGTGAGTCCTCGCAGGGGGCCTACGAGCAGTACTTC
NA	TRBV5-6	NA	TRBJ1-3	CASSFGANTIYF	TGTGCCAGCAGCTTTGGGGCGAACACCATATATTTT
NA	TRBV27	TRBD2	TRBJ2-1	CASSWGTSGTNEQFF	TGTGCCAGCAGTTGGGGCACTAGCGGGACTAATGAGCAGTTCTTC